Below are 28 T cell receptor beta chains sequenced from a single sample in a study of regulatory T cells in long-lasting Graves disease. Construction of the TCR beta libraries employed iRepertoire HTBI primers in conjunction with Arm-PCR of CDR3 regions. TCRdb called the multiplex PCR reads again in MiXCR, with one record for every CDR3 protein. The sample includes more than 450,000 distinct CDR3 sequences, around 12% seen only once; the top ten take approximately 9.6%. Time point reported: newly diagnosed GD, antithyroid drugs for less than 3 months. With RNA extracted from PBMCs as input, the TCR library was made. Another study also made use of these data, one on T cells in Graves' hyperthyroidism and ophthalmopathy.

Source: peripheral blood mononuclear cells (PBMCs), taken at new diagnosis, from a patient treated with antithyroid drugs. These receptors all come from a woman in her twenties or thirties with Graves disease.

The sample holds many counts of this clonotype. The V and J genes are TRBV2 and TRBJ1-5, with 10 bases matching TRBD1. V lost 5 bases and J lost 0; bases outside the gene matches: 7. Per the germline V gene, CDR1 is SNHLY and CDR2 is FYNNEI. The CDR3 covers 17 residues. This chain's CDR3 is CASSWDRGDDSNQPQHF. DNA of the CDR3: TGTGCCAGCAGTTGGGACAGGGGTGACGATAGCAATCAGCCCCAGCATTTT.

This clonotype came up a few times. This chain connects TRBV12-3 or TRBV12-4 to TRBJ2-7; weak D call: TRBD2 (5 bases). The CDR3 spans 15 residues. V lost 5 bases, J lost 2 bases, and 16 bases lay in between. The CDR3 DNA reads TGTGCCAGCAGTGCTCCCGGGATGTTCCCCTACGAGCAGTACTTC. Its translation is CASSAPGMFPYEQYF.

The V gene is TRBV24-1, the J gene TRBJ2-3, with D maybe TRBD2 (6 bases). This CDR3 region has 13 residues. From germline, CDR1 is KGHDR and CDR2 SFDVKD. The V and J ends lost 9 bases and 3 bases respectively, with 12 bases between them. DNA of the CDR3: TGTGCCACCGAACTGGGGGGAACAGATACGCAGTATTTT. The encoded protein is CATELGGTDTQYF.

This clonotype occurred many times. The CDR3 protein is CASSFGSPTDTQYF. The CDR3 DNA sequence: TGTGCCAGCAGTTTCGGCAGCCCCACAGATACGCAGTATTTT. The rearrangement uses TRBV12-3 or TRBV12-4 and TRBJ2-3; D remains unclear. Trimming pared 3 bases from V and 2 bases from J, leaving 9 bases between. The length of the CDR3 is 14 residues.

The chain combines TRBV4-2 with TRBJ1-1, with TRBD1 as a possible D gene (6 bases). V lost 4 bases and J 8 bases, leaving 17 bases between the germline ends. The germline V gene has CDR1 LGHNA and CDR2 YNFKEQ. This CDR3 is built from 14 residues. The DNA for the CDR3 is TGTGCCAGCAGCCCCAATAGTGGGGGGGCAGAAGCTTTCTTT. Its translation is CASSPNSGGAEAFF.

The table lists this clonotype with many counts. Here the CDR3 reads CASSLAAGSYTEAFF. The CDR3 region has the DNA TGTGCCAGCAGCTTAGCAGCCGGGAGTTACACTGAAGCTTTCTTT. The V and J genes are TRBV7-9 and TRBJ1-1; D unresolved. The CDR3 has 15 amino acids. The germline CDR1 and CDR2 sequences are SEHNR and FQNEAQ (reference sequence). Trimming took off 0 bases at V and 3 bases at J, with 11 bases between the two ends.

This clonotype was found many times. This chain uses TRBV29-1 with TRBJ1-2; no definite D call. The CDR3 is 13 residues long. Germline V gives CDR1 SQVTM, CDR2 ANQGSEA. The ends were cut back, 0 bases at V and 4 bases at J, with 9 bases in the middle. Here the CDR3 reads CSVEERRSYGYTF. CDR3 nucleotide sequence: TGCAGCGTTGAAGAACGGCGGAGCTATGGCTACACCTTC.

The chain combines TRBV5-4 with TRBJ2-5, with no clear D. The CDR3 covers 15 residues. V was pared by 0 bases and J by 5 bases, with 14 bases between. The germline gives CDR1 SGHNT, CDR2 YYREEE (reference sequence). CDR3 protein: CASSLGKGRGETQYF. In DNA form, the CDR3 reads TGTGCCAGCAGCTTGGGAAAGGGCCGCGGTGAGACCCAGTACTTC.

This clonotype has at least ten counts. The rearrangement joins TRBV19 to TRBJ1-1, with a weak D call TRBD1 (5 bases). The CDR3 has 15 residues. With 7 bases removed from V and 1 base from J, the gap between germline ends came to 16 bases. Per the germline V gene, CDR1 is LNHDA and CDR2 is SQIVND (reference sequence). The CDR3, as DNA: TGTGCCAGTAAGAGCTCGGCAGGGCGGAACACTGAAGCTTTCTTT. Its protein product is CASKSSAGRNTEAFF.

The CDR3 nucleotides read TGTGCCAGCAGCTTTGGCGGATCAACTAATGAAAAACTGTTTTTT. Translation: CASSFGGSTNEKLFF. J is TRBJ1-4 and V is TRBV7-9; D gene unclear. Trimming removed 3 bases at V and 0 bases at J, with 8 bases between. Germline CDR1 SEHNR, CDR2 FQNEAQ (reference sequence). There are 15 residues in the CDR3.

A remark on this clonotype: A much larger clone differs by one base, so this may be a read error. J is TRBJ2-3 and V is TRBV6-2 or TRBV6-3; 8 nucleotides align to TRBD2. The J segment lost 6 bases and the V segment lost 8 bases, leaving 16 bases of the junction unmatched. Germline assignment: CDR1 MNHEY and CDR2 SVGEGT. This CDR3 comprises 16 residues. CDR3 protein: CASGESSSGHGDTQYF. The CDR3 coding sequence is TGTGCCAGCGGTGAATCGTCTAGCGGGCACGGGGATACGCAGTATTTT.

This clonotype was counted many times. This CDR3 is CASSRNRYEQYF. CDR3 DNA: TGTGCCAGCAGCCGGAACAGGTACGAGCAGTACTTC. V usage is TRBV3-1 and J usage is TRBJ2-7; a possible D gene is TRBD1 (5 bases). V lost 4 bases and J lost 4, with 8 bases in between. Germline V gives CDR1 LGHDT, CDR2 YNNKEL (reference sequence). The CDR3 has 12 residues.

With respect to this clonotype: It is likely a read error: a sequence one base away is far more abundant. This chain links TRBV7-9 with TRBJ1-1; D may be TRBD1 (5 bases). The germline V and J ends were trimmed by 5 bases and 6 bases, with 7 bases remaining between them. The CDR3 loop spans 11 amino acids. Germline lookup yields CDR1 SEHNR and CDR2 FQNEAQ (reference sequence). The CDR3 bases are TGTGCCAGCAGCGGGGGGGCTGAAGCTTTCTTT. This sequence encodes CASSGGAEAFF.

This clonotype was picked up many times. The V call is TRBV7-8, the J call TRBJ2-5, with D unresolved. This CDR3 contains 14 residues. CDR1 and CDR2 from the germline V gene are SGHVS and FQNEAQ. V was clipped by 0 bases and J by 5 bases, with 10 bases between them. CDR3 residues: CASSLAVDWETQYF. The CDR3 DNA reads as TGTGCCAGCAGCTTAGCGGTCGACTGGGAGACCCAGTACTTC.

This clonotype has at least ten counts. The chain recombines TRBV2 with TRBJ2-1; 10 nucleotides agree with TRBD1. Germline CDR1 reads SNHLY; CDR2 reads FYNNEI. The ends lost 6 bases at V and 1 base at J; junction bases unmatched: 0. CDR3 length: 14 amino acids. The CDR3 DNA reads TGTGCCAGCAGGGACAGGGGGTCCTACAATGAGCAGTTCTTC. Residues: CASRDRGSYNEQFF.

This clonotype appeared many times. V and J are TRBV5-6 and TRBJ1-2, with 10 bases that match TRBD1. Germline values: CDR1 SGHDT, CDR2 YYEEEE. CDR3 length equals 15 residues. The ends lost 2 bases at V and 5 bases at J; junction bases unmatched: 6. For the CDR3, the DNA is TGTGCCAGCAGCTTTGGGACAGGGGAGGGATATGGCTACACCTTC. Translated: CASSFGTGEGYGYTF.

The V call is TRBV19, the J call TRBJ2-2; D is ambiguous. This CDR3 region has 12 residues. The V gene's germline CDR1 is LNHDA and CDR2 SQIVND (reference sequence). The V end lost 8 bases, the J end lost 0 bases, and 4 bases lay between the germline ends. This CDR3 is CASLSNTGELFF. CDR3 nucleotide sequence: TGTGCCAGTCTCTCGAACACCGGGGAGCTGTTTTTT.

This chain links TRBV19 with TRBJ2-2; 10 nucleotides align to TRBD1. V dropped 9 bases and J dropped 2; count of bases not matched to a gene: 9. This CDR3 is built from 16 residues. The germline V gene encodes CDR1 LNHDA and CDR2 SQIVND (reference sequence). The CDR3 is CASHWGQGRNTGELFF. In DNA form, the CDR3 reads TGTGCCAGCCACTGGGGACAGGGGCGAAACACCGGGGAGCTGTTTTTT.

This clonotype was counted many times. The rearrangement uses TRBV28 and TRBJ2-5; D is undetermined. Between the trimmed V and J ends, which lost 6 bases and 5 bases, there was a span of 19 bases. This CDR3 comprises 15 residues. Germline V gives CDR1 MDHEN, CDR2 SYDVKM. The CDR3 region has the DNA TGTGCCAGCAGCTCCCCAAGTCTAGGGCGGGAGACCCAGTACTTC. Encoded protein: CASSSPSLGRETQYF.

This clonotype was detected many times. This chain links TRBV7-2 with TRBJ2-5; D uncertain. V lost 5 bases to trimming and J lost 1 base, with 11 bases between them. The CDR3 is made up of 14 amino acids. Germline values: CDR1 SGHTA, CDR2 FQGNSA. The CDR3 nucleotides are TGTGCCAGCAGCCCCACAGCGACCCAAGAGACCCAGTACTTC. Amino acid sequence: CASSPTATQETQYF.

At least ten counts were recorded for this clonotype. The J gene is TRBJ1-1, the V gene TRBV18, with 9 nucleotides matching TRBD1. CDR1 KGHSH and CDR2 LQKENI come from the germline V gene. Trimming at V came to 1 base and at J to 5 bases, leaving 8 bases not matched to a gene. The CDR3 covers 16 residues. The CDR3 DNA reads TGTGCCAGCTCACCACGTGTCGGACAGGGGAATACTGAAGCTTTCTTT. As protein: CASSPRVGQGNTEAFF.

This clonotype was detected ten times or more. This chain connects TRBV7-9 to TRBJ2-1, with 12 positions matching TRBD1. Germline CDR1 reads SEHNR; CDR2 reads FQNEAQ (reference sequence). With V trimmed by 7 bases and J by 9 bases, 13 bases remained unmatched. The CDR3 contains 16 residues. DNA of the CDR3: TGTGCCAGCACCACGGGGGGACAGGGGGCAGAAGGTGAGCAGTTCTTC. Translation: CASTTGGQGAEGEQFF.

This clonotype was counted only a few times. V is TRBV7-6 and J is TRBJ2-3; 8 bases are a match to TRBD2. Germline V gives CDR1 SGHVS, CDR2 FNYEAQ. The CDR3 is 16 residues long. J gave up 2 bases and V 5 bases, and 9 bases lay outside the gene matches. The CDR3 nucleotides read TGTGCCAGCAGCCAAGGAGGACTAGCCAACACAGATACGCAGTATTTT. Protein: CASSQGGLANTDTQYF.

There are a few counts of this clonotype. The chain uses TRBV12-3 or TRBV12-4 and TRBJ1-2, with 10 nucleotides matching TRBD1. The CDR3 extends over 14 amino acids. Trimming cost V 5 bases and J 4 bases; bases outside gene matches: 4. The CDR3 loop is CASSHGQGGYGYTF. Written as DNA, the CDR3 is TGTGCCAGCAGTCACGGACAGGGGGGCTATGGCTACACCTTC.

The CDR3 protein is CASSGRDRGYNEQFF. CDR3 nucleotides: TGCGCCAGCAGTGGCCGGGACAGGGGTTACAATGAGCAGTTCTTC. The chain is built from TRBV10-2 and TRBJ2-1; 10 positions agree with TRBD1. J gave up 4 bases and V 4 bases, and 4 bases lay outside the gene matches. CDR3 length equals 15 residues. The germline V gene has CDR1 WSHSY and CDR2 SAAADI.

This clonotype was observed at least ten times. This sequence joins TRBV29-1 and TRBJ2-1, with D unclear. This CDR3 contains 16 residues. V was pared by 4 bases and J by 0 bases, with 16 bases between. Per germline, CDR1 SQVTM and CDR2 ANQGSEA. This chain's CDR3 is CSVVVSAHSSYNEQFF. The CDR3 region has the DNA TGCAGCGTTGTCGTATCGGCACACAGCTCCTACAATGAGCAGTTCTTC.

This clonotype was detected a few times. The genes are TRBV15 and TRBJ2-1; D gene uncertain. The J call is uncertain, as TRBJ2-5 better fits the DNA end. CDR3 length equals 12 residues. Germline V gives CDR1 LNHNV, CDR2 YYDKDF (reference sequence). CDR3 sequence: CATSSWTETQYF. CDR3 nucleotide sequence: TGTGCCACCAGCAGCTGGACAGAGACCCAGTACTTC.

The V gene is TRBV20-1, the J gene TRBJ1-1, with 10 nucleotides matching TRBD1. Germline values: CDR1 DFQATT, CDR2 SNEGSKA (reference sequence). The V gene end was trimmed by 0 bases and the J gene end by 3 bases; junction bases not matched to a gene: 7. The CDR3 sequence is 16 residues long. CDR3 sequence (DNA): TGCAGTGCTAGAGATAGGGTGGGGACAGGGGACACTGAAGCTTTCTTT. This gives the protein CSARDRVGTGDTEAFF.